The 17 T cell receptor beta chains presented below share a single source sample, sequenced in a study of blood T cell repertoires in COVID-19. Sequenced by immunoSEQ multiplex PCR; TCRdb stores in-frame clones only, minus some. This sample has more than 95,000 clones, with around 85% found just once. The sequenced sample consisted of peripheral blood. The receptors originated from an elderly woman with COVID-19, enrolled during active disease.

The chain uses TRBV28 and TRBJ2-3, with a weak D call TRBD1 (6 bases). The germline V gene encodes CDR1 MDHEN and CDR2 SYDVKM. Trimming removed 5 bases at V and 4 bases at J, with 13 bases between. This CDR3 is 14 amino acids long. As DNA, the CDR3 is TGTGCCAGCAGTGCCCAGGGGTCGGCAGATACGCAGTATTTT. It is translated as CASSAQGSADTQYF.

The CDR3 spells CASSKPATCSYNEQFF. CDR3 bases: TGTGCCAGCAGCAAACCCGCTACCTGCTCCTACAATGAGCAGTTCTTC. This chain joins TRBV21-1 and TRBJ2-1; TRBD2 is the table's D call and was not checked against the DNA. TRBV21-1 constitutes a pseudogene. The CDR3 runs 16 residues.

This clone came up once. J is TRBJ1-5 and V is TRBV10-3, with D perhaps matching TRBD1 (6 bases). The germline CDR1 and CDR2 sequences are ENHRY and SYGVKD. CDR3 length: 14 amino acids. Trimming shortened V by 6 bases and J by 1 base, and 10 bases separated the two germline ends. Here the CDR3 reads CAIRSGQSNQPQHF. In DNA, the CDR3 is TGTGCCATCAGATCTGGACAGAGCAATCAGCCCCAGCATTTT.

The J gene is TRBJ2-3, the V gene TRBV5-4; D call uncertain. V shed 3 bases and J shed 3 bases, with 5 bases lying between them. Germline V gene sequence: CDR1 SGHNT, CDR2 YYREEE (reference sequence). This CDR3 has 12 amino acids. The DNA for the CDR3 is TGTGCCAGCAGCTCTCGGACAGATACGCAGTATTTT. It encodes CASSSRTDTQYF.

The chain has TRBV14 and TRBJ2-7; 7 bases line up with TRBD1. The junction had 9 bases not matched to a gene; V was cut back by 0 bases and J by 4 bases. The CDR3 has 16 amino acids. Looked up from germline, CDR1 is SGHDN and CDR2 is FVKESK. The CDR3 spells CASSQEGWRQGYEQYF. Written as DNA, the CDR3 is TGTGCCAGCAGCCAAGAAGGGTGGAGACAGGGTTACGAGCAGTACTTC.

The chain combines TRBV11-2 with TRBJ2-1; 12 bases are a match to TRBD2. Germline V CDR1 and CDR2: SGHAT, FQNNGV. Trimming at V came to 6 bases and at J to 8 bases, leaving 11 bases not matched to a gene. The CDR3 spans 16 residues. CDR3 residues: CASRPNLAGGPDEQFF. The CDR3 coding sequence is TGTGCCAGCAGACCTAATCTAGCGGGAGGGCCCGATGAGCAGTTCTTC. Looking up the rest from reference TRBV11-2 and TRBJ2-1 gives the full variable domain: EAGVAQSPRYKIIEKRQSVAFWCNPISGHATLYWYQQILGQGPKLLIQFQNNGVVDDSQLPKDRFSAERLKGVDSTLKIQPAKLEDSAVYLCASRPNLAGGPDEQFFGPGTRLTVL.

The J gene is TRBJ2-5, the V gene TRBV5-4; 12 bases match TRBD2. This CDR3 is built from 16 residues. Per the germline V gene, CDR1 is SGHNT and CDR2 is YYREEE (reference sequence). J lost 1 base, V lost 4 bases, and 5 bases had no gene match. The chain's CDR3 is CASSPGLAGGQETQYF. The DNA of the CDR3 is TGTGCCAGCAGCCCGGGACTAGCGGGCGGCCAAGAGACCCAGTACTTC.

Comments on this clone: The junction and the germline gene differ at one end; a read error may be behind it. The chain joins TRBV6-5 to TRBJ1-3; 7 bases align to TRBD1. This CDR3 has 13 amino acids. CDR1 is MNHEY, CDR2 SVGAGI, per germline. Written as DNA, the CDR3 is TGCGCCAGCAGACAGGGTTCTGGAAACACCATATATTTT. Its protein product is CASRQGSGNTIYF.

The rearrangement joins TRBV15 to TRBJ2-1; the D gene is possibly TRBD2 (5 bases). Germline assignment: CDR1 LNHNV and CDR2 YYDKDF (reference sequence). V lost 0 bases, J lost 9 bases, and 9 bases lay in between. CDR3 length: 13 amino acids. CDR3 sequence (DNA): TGTGCCACCAGCAGAGATCGTGGGAGTGAGCAGTTCTTC. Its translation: CATSRDRGSEQFF.

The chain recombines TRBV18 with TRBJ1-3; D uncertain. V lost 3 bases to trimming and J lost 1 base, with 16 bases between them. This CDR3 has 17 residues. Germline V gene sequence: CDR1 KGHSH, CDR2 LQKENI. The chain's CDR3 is CASSPAVRSTSGNTIYF. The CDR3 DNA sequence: TGTGCCAGCTCACCGGCTGTGCGTTCGACTTCTGGAAACACCATATATTTT.

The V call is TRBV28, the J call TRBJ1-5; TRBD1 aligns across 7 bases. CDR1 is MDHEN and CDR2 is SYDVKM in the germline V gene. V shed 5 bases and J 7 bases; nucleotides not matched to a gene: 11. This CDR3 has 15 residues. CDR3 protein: CASSPRGQEEQPQHF. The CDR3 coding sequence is TGTGCCAGCAGTCCCCGAGGACAGGAGGAACAGCCCCAGCATTTT.

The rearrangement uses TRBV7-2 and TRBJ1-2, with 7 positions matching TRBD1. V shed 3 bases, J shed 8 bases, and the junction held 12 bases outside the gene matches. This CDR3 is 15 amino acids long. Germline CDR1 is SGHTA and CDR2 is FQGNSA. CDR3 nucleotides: TGTGCCAGCAGCTTGACGGGGACAGACCTACGCGGCTACACCTTC. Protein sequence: CASSLTGTDLRGYTF.

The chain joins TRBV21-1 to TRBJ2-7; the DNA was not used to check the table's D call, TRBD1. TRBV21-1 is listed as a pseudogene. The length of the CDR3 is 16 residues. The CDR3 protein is CASTKRGGTGSYEQYF. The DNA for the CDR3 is TGTGCCAGCACCAAAAGGGGAGGGACAGGGTCCTACGAGCAGTACTTC.

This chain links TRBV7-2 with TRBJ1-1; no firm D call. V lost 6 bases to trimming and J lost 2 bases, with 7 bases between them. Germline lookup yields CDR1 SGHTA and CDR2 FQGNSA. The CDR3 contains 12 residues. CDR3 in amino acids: CASSPFNTEAFF. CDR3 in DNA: TGTGCCAGCAGTCCTTTTAACACTGAAGCTTTCTTT.

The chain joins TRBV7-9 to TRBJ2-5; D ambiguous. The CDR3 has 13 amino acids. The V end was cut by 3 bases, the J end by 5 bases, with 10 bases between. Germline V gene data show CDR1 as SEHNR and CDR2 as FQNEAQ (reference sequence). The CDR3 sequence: CASSLGSTETQYF. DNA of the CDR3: TGTGCCAGCAGCTTGGGCAGTACGGAGACCCAGTACTTC.

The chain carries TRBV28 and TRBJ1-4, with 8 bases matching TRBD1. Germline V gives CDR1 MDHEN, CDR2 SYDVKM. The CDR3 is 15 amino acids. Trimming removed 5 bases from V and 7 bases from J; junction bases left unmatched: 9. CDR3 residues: CASSAPGTGVEKLFF. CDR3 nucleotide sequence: TGTGCCAGCAGTGCTCCCGGGACAGGTGTTGAAAAACTGTTTTTT.

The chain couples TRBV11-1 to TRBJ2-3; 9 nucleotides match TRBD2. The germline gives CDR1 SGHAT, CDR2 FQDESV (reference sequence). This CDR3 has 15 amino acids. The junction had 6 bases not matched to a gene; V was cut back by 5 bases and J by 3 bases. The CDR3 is CASSPPGLATDTQYF. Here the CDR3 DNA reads TGTGCCAGCAGCCCCCCGGGACTAGCTACAGATACGCAGTATTTT.